Shown below are 21 T cell receptor beta chains from a single sample sequenced in a study of blood T cell repertoires in COVID-19. Generated by immunoSEQ multiplex PCR, the TCRdb table keeps only in-frame clones and is missing some. The sample has over 200,000 clones; around nine tenths are singletons. The sequenced material came from peripheral blood. These TCRs come from a woman aged 18-30 years who had recovered from COVID-19.

In this sample, this clone turned up a few times. This rearrangement joins TRBV7-2 to TRBJ1-1; possible D gene TRBD1, 5 bases. The V end lost 1 base, the J end lost 11 bases, and 14 bases lay between the germline ends. Germline V gives CDR1 SGHTA, CDR2 FQGNSA. The CDR3 covers 13 residues. The CDR3 loop is CASSLDRRGNAFF. The CDR3 bases are TGTGCCAGCAGCTTAGATCGGAGGGGAAATGCTTTCTTT.

The rearrangement uses TRBV9 and TRBJ2-5; D uncertain. The CDR3 is 17 amino acids. V was pared by 0 bases and J by 5 bases, with 20 bases between. CDR1 SGDLS and CDR2 YYNGEE come from the germline V gene. This CDR3 is CASSVGQAATYLETQYF. CDR3 bases: TGTGCCAGCAGCGTAGGCCAAGCAGCGACGTATCTGGAGACCCAGTACTTC.

The chain carries TRBV27 and TRBJ2-7; 13 bases agree with TRBD2. The CDR3 consists of 14 residues. Trimming cost V 8 bases and J 2 bases; bases outside gene matches: 3. CDR1 and CDR2 (germline): MNHEY, SMNVEV (reference sequence). The CDR3 region is CASALAGGPYEQYF. CDR3 in DNA: TGTGCCAGCGCACTAGCGGGAGGGCCCTACGAGCAGTACTTC.

This clone appeared a few times. The chain carries TRBV28 and TRBJ2-7; a possible D gene is TRBD2 (6 bases). CDR3 length equals 17 residues. V gave up 2 bases and J gave up 6 bases, with 23 bases separating them. Germline V CDR1 and CDR2: MDHEN, SYDVKM. This CDR3 is CASSLGGADAPLFEQYF. The CDR3 DNA follows: TGTGCCAGCAGTTTAGGCGGGGCGGATGCACCCCTATTCGAGCAGTACTTC.

The CDR3 here is CASSIRGPGELFF. The CDR3 bases are TGTGCCAGCAGCATCAGGGGACCCGGGGAGCTGTTTTTT. The chain recombines TRBV13 with TRBJ2-2, with D possibly matching TRBD1 (6 bases). Germline assignment: CDR1 PRHDT and CDR2 FYEKMQ (reference sequence). The CDR3 runs to 13 residues. Trimming pared 5 bases from V and 6 bases from J, leaving 10 bases between.

The J gene is TRBJ2-1, the V gene TRBV19; TRBD2 aligns across 8 bases. Germline V gives CDR1 LNHDA, CDR2 SQIVND (reference sequence). After removal of 5 bases from V and 5 bases from J, the junction contained 8 bases not matched to a gene. The CDR3 contains 15 residues. The CDR3 region has the DNA TGTGCCAGTAGTGTTAGCGGGAACAGAAACAATGAGCAGTTCTTC. This sequence encodes CASSVSGNRNNEQFF.

The genes are TRBV6-5 and TRBJ2-5, with a weak D call TRBD2 (5 bases). Germline V CDR1 and CDR2: MNHEY, SVGAGI. V was clipped by 4 bases and J by 5 bases, with 14 bases between them. This CDR3 has 14 amino acids. In DNA form, the CDR3 reads TGTGCCAGCAGTTCGGACTCGTTAGGGGAGACCCAGTACTTC. Protein product: CASSSDSLGETQYF.

The chain recombines TRBV11-2 with TRBJ2-3, with TRBD1 matching over 12 bases. The V gene end was trimmed by 4 bases and the J gene end by 5 bases; junction bases not matched to a gene: 7. CDR3 size: 16 residues. Germline lookup yields CDR1 SGHAT and CDR2 FQNNGV. The CDR3, as DNA: TGTGCCAGCAGCTCACGGGACAGGGGGCCGGTAGATACGCAGTATTTT. Translated: CASSSRDRGPVDTQYF.

This rearrangement joins TRBV29-1 to TRBJ2-7, with no clear D. This CDR3 is built from 13 residues. CDR1 SQVTM and CDR2 ANQGSEA come from the germline V gene. The V gene lost 5 bases and the J gene lost 6 bases, with 17 bases spanning the gap. The CDR3 region has the DNA TGCAGCGTTCGGTACAGAGCCAAACGCGAGCAGTACTTC. It codes for CSVRYRAKREQYF.

The J gene is TRBJ1-1, the V gene TRBV28; D remains ambiguous. The V gene's germline CDR1 is MDHEN and CDR2 SYDVKM. The V end lost 0 bases, the J end lost 1 base, and 3 bases lay between the germline ends. The CDR3 runs 13 residues. CDR3 in amino acids: CASSLWANTEAFF. Here the CDR3 DNA reads TGTGCCAGCAGTTTATGGGCGAACACTGAAGCTTTCTTT.

The V gene is TRBV28, the J gene TRBJ1-1, with TRBD1 matching 8 bases. This CDR3 is 15 amino acids long. Germline V gene data show CDR1 as MDHEN and CDR2 as SYDVKM. V shed 3 bases and J 1 base; nucleotides not matched to a gene: 4. The CDR3 spells CASSFPDRGNTEAFF. For the CDR3, the DNA is TGTGCCAGCAGTTTTCCTGACAGGGGGAACACTGAAGCTTTCTTT.

The chain combines TRBV27 with TRBJ2-1; D unresolved. The germline V gene encodes CDR1 MNHEY and CDR2 SMNVEV (reference sequence). With 5 bases removed from V and 2 bases from J, the gap between germline ends came to 4 bases. The CDR3 runs 12 residues. The CDR3 reads CASSPTYNEQFF. The CDR3 DNA reads TGTGCCAGCAGTCCCACCTACAATGAGCAGTTCTTC.

This clone came up a few times. V is TRBV7-9 and J is TRBJ2-7, with 8 positions matching TRBD1. The junction had 6 bases not matched to a gene; V was cut back by 5 bases and J by 3 bases. CDR1 and CDR2 from the germline V gene are SEHNR and FQNEAQ (reference sequence). CDR3 size: 14 residues. The CDR3 DNA reads as TGTGCCAGCAGCAAAACAGGGGGAAGCTACGAGCAGTACTTC. Translation: CASSKTGGSYEQYF.

The rearrangement links TRBV7-9 to TRBJ1-3; 7 nucleotides align to TRBD1. V lost 1 base and J lost 4; bases outside the gene matches: 4. Germline values: CDR1 SEHNR, CDR2 FQNEAQ (reference sequence). The CDR3 runs to 15 residues. The CDR3 DNA is TGTGCCAGCAGCTTAGAAGGGGGACAGGGAAACACCATATATTTT. Its translation is CASSLEGGQGNTIYF.

The chain has TRBV7-9 and TRBJ2-1, with a tentative D call TRBD1 (6 bases). Trimming left V 4 bases short and J 1 base short, with 23 bases between. This CDR3 region has 19 residues. Germline CDR1 is SEHNR and CDR2 is FQNEAQ (reference sequence). The CDR3 DNA follows: TGTGCCAGCAGCTCACCCCCGCACCCGGGACACCGATCCTACAATGAGCAGTTCTTC. It is translated as CASSSPPHPGHRSYNEQFF.

The chain recombines TRBV6-1 with TRBJ1-1; weak D call: TRBD1 (5 bases). The CDR3 is 15 residues long. Germline V gene data show CDR1 as MNHNS and CDR2 as SASEGT. Trimming removed 2 bases from V and 3 bases from J, with 13 bases in between. The DNA of the CDR3 is TGTGCCAGCAGTGAACGGGGGTTCGGGGACACTGAAGCTTTCTTT. Translated, it gives CASSERGFGDTEAFF.

This chain uses TRBV5-6 with TRBJ2-1, with D perhaps matching TRBD2 (5 bases). The germline gives CDR1 SGHDT, CDR2 YYEEEE. V was trimmed by 1 base and J by 6 bases, leaving 11 bases between them. CDR3 length equals 14 residues. As DNA, the CDR3 is TGTGCCAGCAGCTTGCGTCTAGCCCGCAATGAGCAGTTCTTC. Encoded protein: CASSLRLARNEQFF.

Concerning this clone: The sample contains more than one DNA sequence encoding this CDR3. V and J are TRBV5-6 and TRBJ2-3, with a weak D call TRBD1 (5 bases). Germline CDR1 SGHDT, CDR2 YYEEEE. V was cut by 5 bases and J by 5 bases, with 9 bases left in between. CDR3 size: 12 residues. The CDR3 coding sequence is TGTGCCAGCAGTCTGGGGCTAGATACGCAGTATTTT. Translated: CASSLGLDTQYF.

V and J are TRBV11-2 and TRBJ2-4, with 8 bases that match TRBD2. With 2 bases clipped from V and 0 bases from J, the junction kept 6 bases outside the gene matches. Germline V CDR1 and CDR2: SGHAT, FQNNGV. The CDR3 has 17 residues. CDR3 DNA: TGTGCCAGCAGCTTAAAAGGGCTAGCGGGAGCCAAAAACATTCAGTACTTC. It translates to CASSLKGLAGAKNIQYF.

This clone has only a few counts. This chain links TRBV6-5 with TRBJ1-6, with D hard to call. Germline assignment: CDR1 MNHEY and CDR2 SVGAGI. Trimming removed 2 bases from V and 0 bases from J, with 8 bases in between. The length of the CDR3 is 16 residues. CDR3 sequence (DNA): TGTGCCAGCAGTTACGAGGCAAGCTCCTATAATTCACCCCTCCACTTT. Protein product: CASSYEASSYNSPLHF.

The CDR3 nucleotides read TGTGCCAGTAGTATAGGACTCGATCACAATGAGCAGTTCTTC. Protein product: CASSIGLDHNEQFF. The chain has TRBV19 and TRBJ2-1; D is undetermined. Trimming left V 1 base short and J 5 bases short, with 9 bases between. In germline, CDR1 is LNHDA, CDR2 SQIVND (reference sequence). The CDR3 is 14 residues long.